A single sample is the source of the 16 T cell receptor beta chains below, sequenced in a study of early T cells in non-severe SARS-CoV-2 infection (dated by TCRdb to about 2021). The library came from 5' RACE. Sequencer: NextSeq 500. In TCRdb, the public reads were trimmed at Q25 with fastp and aligned with MiXCR, with productive beta chains retained. Duplicate CDR3 protein sequences are folded into a single record with the most common DNA and genes. Present in this sample are 25,000 to 30,000 distinct CDR3 sequences, 5% to 7% of which were seen just once. The top ten hold around 1% of the sample. The material sequenced was whole blood. Source of these receptors: an adult who was a healthcare worker with PCR-confirmed SARS-CoV-2 infection or an uninfected control (not recorded which).

V usage is TRBV12-3 or TRBV12-4 and J usage is TRBJ2-1; the match to TRBD2 covers 13 bases. V gave up 5 bases and J gave up 7 bases; unmatched junction bases: 2. The CDR3 sequence is 14 residues long. CDR3 in DNA: TGTGCCAGCAGTCCACTAGCGGGAGGGAATGAGCAGTTCTTC. Its translation is CASSPLAGGNEQFF.

In its sample, this clonotype was seen many times. The genes are TRBV2 and TRBJ1-5; 8 bases fit TRBD1. The CDR3 is made up of 15 amino acids. Germline lookup yields CDR1 SNHLY and CDR2 FYNNEI. The V gene end was trimmed by 4 bases and the J gene end by 2 bases; junction bases not matched to a gene: 4. CDR3 bases: TGTGCCAGCAGTGTGGGACAGGAGGGCAATCAGCCCCAGCATTTT. Translating it yields CASSVGQEGNQPQHF. The whole variable domain, filled in from reference TRBV2 and TRBJ1-5, reads EPEVTQTPSHQVTQMGQEVILRCVPISNHLYFYWYRQILGQKVEFLVSFYNNEISEKSEIFDDQFSVERPDGSNFTLKIRSTKLEDSAMYFCASSVGQEGNQPQHFGDGTRLSIL.

This clonotype was counted many times. This rearrangement joins TRBV4-3 to TRBJ2-1; weak D call: TRBD1 (6 bases). With 3 bases removed from V and 2 bases from J, the gap between germline ends came to 17 bases. The CDR3 is made up of 17 amino acids. Germline V CDR1 and CDR2: LGHNA, YSLEER. CDR3 sequence (DNA): TGCGCCAGCAGCCACACAACCGGGACAATAGCCTACAATGAGCAGTTCTTC. Translation gives CASSHTTGTIAYNEQFF.

In this sample, this clonotype turned up many times. The V and J genes are TRBV11-2 and TRBJ2-5, with 14 bases that match TRBD2. Germline CDR1 and CDR2: SGHAT and FQNNGV. The J segment lost 5 bases and the V segment lost 5 bases, leaving 13 bases of the junction unmatched. This CDR3 is built from 18 residues. The CDR3: CASSRGATSGRAWETQYF. The CDR3 region has the DNA TGTGCCAGCAGCCGAGGGGCGACTAGCGGGAGGGCGTGGGAGACCCAGTACTTC.

Ten or more counts support this clonotype. The chain uses TRBV27 and TRBJ2-1; TRBD2 might be the D (6 bases). CDR1 and CDR2 from the germline V gene are MNHEY and SMNVEV (reference sequence). CDR3 length: 14 amino acids. V lost 8 bases to trimming and J lost 6 bases, with 17 bases between them. CDR3 DNA: TGTGCCAGCTCGGGACTCCGACTTTCCAATGAGCAGTTCTTC. Translating gives CASSGLRLSNEQFF.

This clonotype was found many times. J is TRBJ1-2 and V is TRBV10-1; 7 nucleotides line up with TRBD1. Germline loops: CDR1 WNHNN, CDR2 SYGVQD (reference sequence). The CDR3 sequence is 15 residues long. V was clipped by 0 bases and J by 8 bases; unmatched bases: 9. The CDR3 spells CASSESIETGSGYTF. The CDR3 DNA is TGCGCCAGCAGTGAGTCGATAGAGACAGGGAGCGGCTACACCTTC.

This clonotype was observed a few times. The V and J genes are TRBV20-1 and TRBJ1-1; D possibly corresponds to TRBD1 (6 bases). Between the trimmed V and J ends, which lost 7 bases and 1 base, there was a span of 10 bases. The CDR3 has 12 amino acids. Germline V lookup: CDR1 DFQATT, CDR2 SNEGSKA (reference sequence). The chain's CDR3 is CSVAGANTEAFF. CDR3 nucleotide sequence: TGCAGTGTCGCGGGGGCGAACACTGAAGCTTTCTTT.

This clonotype was detected ten times or more. J is TRBJ1-1 and V is TRBV20-1, with no clear D. From germline, CDR1 is DFQATT and CDR2 SNEGSKA (reference sequence). This CDR3 contains 10 residues. The germline V and J ends were trimmed by 3 bases and 7 bases, with 6 bases remaining between them. The CDR3 is CSARGNEAFF. CDR3 nucleotide sequence: TGCAGTGCTAGGGGTAATGAAGCTTTCTTT.

This chain connects TRBV11-2 to TRBJ1-6, with D uncertain. Germline V gene lookup returns CDR1 SGHAT and CDR2 FQNNGV. This CDR3 is 13 amino acids long. Trimming removed 2 bases at V and 4 bases at J, with 3 bases between. CDR3 DNA sequence: TGTGCCAGCAGCTTATTGTATAATTCACCCCTCCACTTT. Its protein is CASSLLYNSPLHF.

In this sample, this clonotype turned up many times. The chain joins TRBV6-2 or TRBV6-3 to TRBJ2-2; 7 nucleotides line up with TRBD1. This CDR3 is built from 15 residues. With 7 bases clipped from V and 6 bases from J, the junction kept 11 bases outside the gene matches. Germline values: CDR1 MNHEY, CDR2 SVGEGT. The CDR3 protein is CASNDGTADAGELFF. CDR3 nucleotide sequence: TGTGCCAGCAACGACGGGACAGCGGACGCCGGGGAGCTGTTTTTT.

This clonotype was counted many times. The J gene is TRBJ1-2, the V gene TRBV30; D perhaps matches TRBD1 (6 bases). The CDR3 spans 13 residues. V lost 0 bases, J lost 6 bases, and 11 bases lay in between. Germline loops: CDR1 GTSNPN, CDR2 SVGIG (reference sequence). CDR3 in amino acids: CAWSVSGGDGYTF. CDR3 in DNA: TGTGCCTGGAGTGTATCGGGGGGCGATGGCTACACCTTC.

This clonotype was counted ten times or more. The rearrangement uses TRBV6-1 and TRBJ2-7; either TRBD1 or TRBD2 may supply D (5 bases each). V was cut by 6 bases and J by 3 bases, with 9 bases left in between. This CDR3 region has 12 residues. Germline V gene data show CDR1 as MNHNS and CDR2 as SASEGT. The CDR3 bases are TGTGCCAGCAGGTCTGGGGGCTACGAGCAGTACTTC. Its translation is CASRSGGYEQYF.

The V gene is TRBV13, the J gene TRBJ1-1, with D possibly matching TRBD1 (6 bases). This CDR3 has 15 amino acids. V lost 5 bases to trimming and J lost 1 base, with 14 bases between them. The germline CDR1 and CDR2 sequences are PRHDT and FYEKMQ (reference sequence). The CDR3 DNA sequence: TGTGCCAGCAGCCCACAGATGACAGGGAACACTGAAGCTTTCTTT. Protein product: CASSPQMTGNTEAFF.

This clonotype was seen only a few times. The chain uses TRBV19 and TRBJ2-1, with D unresolved. The CDR3 runs to 12 residues. The germline CDR1 and CDR2 sequences are LNHDA and SQIVND (reference sequence). V was clipped by 3 bases and J by 4 bases, with 4 bases between them. The CDR3: CASSMGYNEQFF. The CDR3 DNA reads as TGTGCCAGTAGTATGGGATACAATGAGCAGTTCTTC.

This clonotype showed up many times. The chain couples TRBV20-1 to TRBJ1-6; tentatively, D is TRBD1 (6 bases). CDR1 is DFQATT and CDR2 is SNEGSKA in the germline V gene (reference sequence). Trimming removed 0 bases from V and 4 bases from J, with 7 bases in between. This CDR3 contains 14 residues. CDR3: CSAREQGYNSPLHF. CDR3 coding DNA: TGCAGTGCTAGAGAACAGGGTTATAATTCACCCCTCCACTTT.

The chain is built from TRBV27 and TRBJ1-2; no definite D call. This CDR3 contains 16 residues. The germline V gene has CDR1 MNHEY and CDR2 SMNVEV (reference sequence). Trimming shortened V by 5 bases and J by 4 bases, and 20 bases separated the two germline ends. CDR3 sequence (DNA): TGTGCCAGCAGTGGCCCCAGCGAGCGCGGCTTCTATGGCTACACCTTC. Its protein is CASSGPSERGFYGYTF.